Here is one TCR beta chain with its context. Its antigen is undetermined. TCRdb called the reads again in MiXCR, with one record for every CDR3 protein. The repertoire holds tens of thousands of distinct CDR3 sequences, with just under 4% as singletons. The sample is drawn from a study of T cell repertoires in cytomegalovirus infection. Turning to the study itself: Matching HLA type and CMV infection were both indicated by public TCR beta signatures. Findings and limits, study-wide: What dominated the ex vivo response were HLA-C-restricted CMV-specific TCR beta clonotypes. Carriers of CMV plus the relevant HLA were identified by cumulative public TCR beta family frequency.

The sample taken for sequencing was PBMCs. This receptor was obtained from a human donor in good health (CMV status not recorded). Some clones in this sample may be carry-over from other donors' samples.

The CDR3 region has the DNA TGCAGTGCCCGAGGTGGGGTAGCGGATCAGCCCCAGCATTTT. This codes for CSARGGVADQPQHF. The chain has TRBV20-1 and TRBJ1-5, with D hard to call. The ends were cut back, 6 bases at V and 5 bases at J, with 17 bases in the middle. CDR3 size: 14 residues. Per the germline V gene, CDR1 is DFQATT and CDR2 is SNEGSKA (reference sequence).